This TCR beta chain was captured by sequencing in a study of cytomegalovirus exposure and HLA in healthy donors (dated by TCRdb to about 2017). For the wider study: An earlier analysis of 587 of the donors reported 250 to 300 Gb of sequence data and 117 million unique TCR beta sequences obtained from about 170 million T cells. An early release covering about 600 HLA-typed donors comprised approximately 290 gigabases of sequencing data and approximately 80 million unique TCR sequences. Of the 300 to 500 genotyped donors, 81% were placed in the genetic ancestry cluster associated with self-reported Caucasian donors. The study aimed to test whether cataloging public T cell receptors could reveal signatures of past pathogen exposure. Using immunosequencing, the study profiled T cell repertoires from 666 subjects and related those repertoires to cytomegalovirus serostatus. A separate validation cohort of roughly 120 different subjects was used in addition to the approximately 700-subject first cohort. To predict cytomegalovirus infection status, the study brought together high-throughput TCR immunosequencing, statistical association of individual TCRs with disease status, and machine learning. A later analysis re-analyzed previously published TCR beta repertoires from several hundred donors and added high-resolution HLA genotyping to study TCR occurrence patterns. The later analysis used no new phenotypic data to find candidate immune exposures, relying instead on TCR beta sequences and their occurrence across donors. To decide whether each TCR beta V gene segment behaved as functional or pseudogenic, an earlier analysis of fewer than 750 of the donors relied on high-throughput TCR beta sequencing. Alongside the repertoire data, information on donor age, sex, ethnicity and CMV serostatus was compiled. In a later genetic analysis, genome-wide SNP genotypes for 398 of the 666 donors were used, and that subset was treated as a discovery cohort. Every repertoire in the discovery cohort had been generated on one and the same sequencing platform. HLA typing covered class I and class II loci at four-digit resolution. Typing coverage differed by locus: A, B, C, DRB1 and DQB1 were typed in roughly 629-630 donors, DQA1 in about 550, DPA1 in 600 to 610, and DPB1 in 400 to 480. Because of strong linkage in the cohort, four or five DR-DQ haplotypes were treated as single units for association and clustering. On average, around 200,000 unique TCR beta nucleotide sequences were sequenced per donor among 398 genotyped donors of the cohort, with approximately 18% of those sequences being non-productive.

This clone was recorded a few times. Its recognized antigen is unknown. No much larger clone exists at a distance of one base, and base qualities are not known. Library preparation employed the immunoSEQ multiplex PCR assay. For the multiplex PCR, a mixture combining 60 forward primers for TCR Vbeta segments and 13 reverse primers for TCR Jbeta segments was used. The CDR3 region of rearranged TCR beta genes was amplified from genomic DNA with a multiplex PCR assay. On the Illumina HiSeq System, the amplified TCR beta libraries were sequenced as 87-base-pair reads. The original methods were these. In a later analysis, tens of millions of unique TCR beta chains were counted across the roughly 700 repertoires, and around 10 million of these chains were shared by at least two donors. Raw reads were error-corrected and collapsed into unique sequences with a nearest-neighbor algorithm that merged closely related sequences to remove PCR and sequencing errors. Alignment of CDR3 sequences to IMGT reference sequences was used to assign V, D and J gene segments. Each retained sequence needed at least a six-nucleotide match to both a V gene segment and a J gene segment. A rearrangement was called productive if the CDR3 had no stop codons and remained in frame with V and J, and every other rearrangement was called non-productive. CDR3 was defined by IMGT convention, running from the second conserved V-encoded cysteine to the conserved J-encoded phenylalanine. The earlier analysis of some 550 of the donors excluded any sequence lacking an unambiguous match to a single V gene segment. In an earlier analysis of a few hundred of the donors, V segments were called functional above 56.7% productive rearrangements and were called segregating when the between-donor standard deviation exceeded 5%. A statistical classification framework was developed to diagnose cytomegalovirus status using the catalog of TCR beta chain sequences. In a later analysis, V and J genes were assigned by comparing TCR nucleotide sequences against IMGT/GENE-DB human TR gene sequences. The TCRdist pipeline was used in a later analysis to assign CDR3 sequences and most-parsimonious VDJ recombination scenarios. In a later analysis, every TCR beta chain was defined by the combination of its CDR3 amino acid sequence and its V-gene family, and reads without a unique V-gene family were dropped. To address suspected cross-contamination and a sequencing artifact, a later analysis removed some 620 highly shared, low-generation-probability nucleotide sequences. In a later analysis, a clonal expansion index was calculated for each public chain from normalized within-repertoire ranks of inferred template counts. In a later analysis, generation probabilities were computed using a VDJ recombination model fitted to out-of-frame rearrangements, and the results were checked against IGoR. In a later analysis, TCR-TCR, TCR-HLA and TCR-CMV co-occurrence was scored with hypergeometric tests, and a repertoire-size bias correction was applied to TCR pairs. False discovery rates were estimated in a later analysis by permuting HLA or CMV assignments 20 times. A later analysis grouped co-occurring TCRs with DBSCAN, adding TCRdist sequence similarity when clustering within HLA-allele-positive subsets. Co-occurrence clustering excluded repertoires with fewer than 30,000 or more than 120,000 public chains, plus five with anomalous nucleotide sharing. The immuneACCESS repertoire file appears here via TCRdb, limited to in-frame rearrangements. These files lack a portion of the clones; in checked studies, under half of the deficit traces to unresolved V genes, and the cause of the others is not known. V, J and clone size reflect that table, while D and trimming were determined from the DNA. The sample profile shows 95,000 to 150,000 clones; around two thirds of them were found once. The ten largest clones take up about 8.9% of the sample.

Study-wide findings and limitations: An association between a missense DCLRE1C variant and V-gene and J-gene trimming of TCR beta chains was found in a later genetic analysis and replicated in an independent cohort. While some public TCRs were present in many individuals, most TCR sequences turned up only very rarely across donors. The only immune exposure information available for the cohort was CMV serostatus. Broadly in line with IMGT annotations, most TCR beta V segments showed up in productive rearrangements about 90% or about 30% of the time in an earlier analysis of under 700 of the donors. Only TCR beta chains were sequenced in this cohort, and the absence of alpha or paired-chain data limited detectable features. In a later analysis, several top co-occurrence clusters were reported to appear linked to parvovirus B19, influenza, CMV and Epstein-Barr virus. A further reported finding was that TCR beta sequences accurately predicted the HLA-A and HLA-B alleles for most subjects in the first cohort. In a later analysis, TCR association rates were found to vary across HLA loci, with the most associated TCRs seen for DRB1 alleles and the fewest for HLA-C alleles. A later genetic analysis reported fewer N-insertions in productive TCRs among donors in an Asian-associated ancestry cluster than the roughly 720-donor mean. Because counts were too low, 15 to 20 rarely observed V segments, including chromosome 9 orphons, were excluded from the earlier analysis of several hundred of the donors. A later analysis associated about 17,000 TCR beta sequences with specific HLA alleles at a false discovery rate of 0.05. Correlated functional status among segregating V segments might reflect linkage disequilibrium, but an unknown experimental factor could not be ruled out. Because the 87-base-pair reads could not distinguish some IMGT-functional V segments, including TRBV6-2 and TRBV6-3, those segments were excluded. The study gave a list of 150 to 200 TCR beta chains associated with cytomegalovirus. A group of highly shared sequence variants was considered likely to be a technical artifact of the sequencing pipeline. Strong co-occurrence of HLA alleles, especially DR and DQ, made assigning TCR associations to individual alleles difficult. Because HLA typing was missing for some donors at each locus, association tests included only the typed subset. The classifier was reported to diagnose cytomegalovirus status with high specificity and sensitivity in both the original cohort and the validation cohort. The authors suggested that the approach could potentially be extended to other disease states and immunological phenotypes. In vitro tests confirmed that a few of the cytomegalovirus-associated TCR beta chains recognize cytomegalovirus antigens. Most CMV-associated TCR beta chains appeared to be HLA-restricted in a later analysis, and the HLA associations seemed to be driven largely by CMV exposure. A later analysis found that HLA-associated TCR beta chains were more clonally expanded and had lower generation probabilities than equally common non-associated chains. The presence/absence analyses assumed that sequencing depth was roughly uniform across donors, and that assumption may not be true.

Per the germline V gene, SGHRS is the CDR1 and YFSETQ is the CDR2. The CDR3 covers 13 residues, taking in both the cysteine and the phenylalanine. Here the CDR3 DNA is all that survives: 39 bases in frame from base 1. V loses 10 bases of germline sequence and J loses 0 bases, and the interval between the two ends is 12 bases. The cohort comprised 710 or so healthy bone marrow donors. Cohort members were all nominally healthy when sampled, although unrecorded immune exposures were likely present. The donor tested CMV seropositive and was one of the 289 seropositive cohort members. Each donor provided a peripheral blood sample, and peripheral blood mononuclear cells were used for TCR beta sequencing. The Qiagen DNeasy Blood Extraction Kit was used to extract genomic DNA from the blood cell samples.

This receptor was identified in a woman between 40 and 50 years old in good health and CMV-seropositive. The sequenced sample consisted of PBMCs. The chain employs TRBV5-1 and TRBJ2-3, with no D gene named confidently. Here the CDR3 is given as CAGVAQSTDTQYF. DNA sequence: TGCGCCGGAGTTGCGCAGAGCACAGATACGCAGTATTTT.